The next 22 T cell receptor beta chains were all read from a single sample in a study of response to subunit inactivated influenza vaccine. A single record per CDR3 protein comes from TCRdb applying MiXCR to the RT-PCR reads. The data show 550,000 to 600,000 distinct CDR3 sequences, with 12% seen just once and roughly 10% held by the top ten. The material was PBMCs from blood, obtained on the day of vaccination. The receptors derive from a man aged 50-60 years who received an inactivated influenza vaccine.

This clonotype was seen a handful of times. V usage is TRBV7-2 and J usage is TRBJ2-3; 10 bases map to TRBD2. This CDR3 region has 13 residues. V dropped 5 bases and J dropped 6; count of bases not matched to a gene: 2. Germline V gene sequence: CDR1 SGHTA, CDR2 FQGNSA. CDR3 loop: CASSTGLADTQYF. The CDR3 coding sequence is TGTGCCAGCAGCACGGGACTAGCGGATACGCAGTATTTT.

The gene calls are TRBV29-1 and TRBJ2-1; tentatively, D is TRBD2 (5 bases). V lost 4 bases and J 1 base, leaving 11 bases between the germline ends. The length of the CDR3 is 14 residues. Looked up from germline, CDR1 is SQVTM and CDR2 is ANQGSEA. This CDR3 is CSVVSSTSYNEQFF. The CDR3 nucleotides read TGCAGCGTTGTGTCTAGCACTTCCTACAATGAGCAGTTCTTC.

This clonotype occurred many times. In nucleotides, the CDR3 is TGCAGTGCCAAACGCCCCCAAGGGACAGATACGCAGTATTTT. This sequence encodes CSAKRPQGTDTQYF. The chain employs TRBV20-1 and TRBJ2-3, with D unresolved. V was shortened by 6 bases and J by 3 bases, with 16 bases between the two germline ends. Germline CDR1 and CDR2: DFQATT and SNEGSKA (reference sequence). This CDR3 has 14 residues.

The J gene is TRBJ2-2, the V gene TRBV7-9; 8 nucleotides match TRBD2. There are 16 residues in the CDR3. Germline V CDR1 and CDR2: SEHNR, FQNEAQ (reference sequence). V shed 5 bases, J shed 6 bases, and the junction held 11 bases outside the gene matches. DNA for the CDR3: TGTGCCAGCAGCCGCCTCGTGAGCGGGAGTCCCGGGGAGCTGTTTTTT. Translated: CASSRLVSGSPGELFF.

There are a few counts of this clonotype. The chain is built from TRBV6-2 or TRBV6-3 and TRBJ2-5; either TRBD1 or TRBD2 may supply D (6 bases each). The V gene's germline CDR1 is MNHEY and CDR2 SVGEGT. The V end was cut by 7 bases, the J end by 5 bases, with 14 bases between. The CDR3 sequence is 13 residues long. CDR3 coding DNA: TGTGCCAGCACCCTAGGGGGGATCGAGACCCAGTACTTC. Its protein is CASTLGGIETQYF.

Only a few counts were recorded for this clonotype. The chain uses TRBV20-1 and TRBJ2-1, with TRBD2 identical over 8 bases. V lost 0 bases to trimming and J lost 4 bases; unmatched junction nucleotides: 11. The CDR3 is made up of 17 amino acids. Looked up from germline, CDR1 is DFQATT and CDR2 is SNEGSKA (reference sequence). CDR3 DNA sequence: TGCAGTGCTAGAGATCTCCTCACTAGCGGCAATTACAATGAGCAGTTCTTC. As protein: CSARDLLTSGNYNEQFF.

J is TRBJ2-5 and V is TRBV12-3 or TRBV12-4, with D perhaps TRBD2 (6 bases). CDR3 length: 14 residues. V was shortened by 3 bases and J by 4 bases, with 12 bases between the two germline ends. The CDR3, as DNA: TGTGCCAGCAGTTTGTCGCTAGCGCCAGAGACCCAGTACTTC. Its translation: CASSLSLAPETQYF.

The J gene is TRBJ1-1, the V gene TRBV6-2 or TRBV6-3, with D possibly matching TRBD1 (5 bases). Germline-derived CDR1 and CDR2 are MNHEY and SVGEGT. V lost 0 bases and J 0 bases, leaving 11 bases between the germline ends. The CDR3 runs to 16 residues. The CDR3 nucleotides read TGTGCCAGCAGTTACTCCCGAGGGACGTTGAACACTGAAGCTTTCTTT. As protein: CASSYSRGTLNTEAFF.

The rearrangement joins TRBV7-2 to TRBJ2-3, with D perhaps assigned TRBD1 or TRBD2 (6 bases each). V gave up 0 bases and J gave up 5 bases, with 18 bases separating them. In germline, CDR1 is SGHTA, CDR2 FQGNSA. The CDR3 consists of 17 residues. The CDR3 loop is CASSLAFSGAGVDTQYF. The DNA for the CDR3 is TGTGCCAGCAGCTTAGCATTTTCGGGGGCCGGGGTAGATACGCAGTATTTT.

This clonotype was seen a handful of times. V is TRBV7-2 and J is TRBJ1-5; D gene unclear. V was shortened by 5 bases and J by 6 bases, with 17 bases between the two germline ends. There are 15 residues in the CDR3. Looked up from germline, CDR1 is SGHTA and CDR2 is FQGNSA. The CDR3 reads CASSPTVERSQPQHF. CDR3 DNA sequence: TGTGCCAGCAGCCCCACCGTGGAGAGGAGTCAGCCCCAGCATTTT.

This clonotype was seen more than once but under ten times. J is TRBJ1-4 and V is TRBV4-1; 8 nucleotides match TRBD1. The CDR3 runs to 15 residues. Losses at the gene ends were 2 bases for V and 2 bases for J; bases not matched to a gene: 1. Germline V gives CDR1 MGHRA, CDR2 YSYEKL. Here the CDR3 DNA reads TGCGCCAGCAGCCAACGACAGGGGACTAATGAAAAACTGTTTTTT. It codes for CASSQRQGTNEKLFF.

The V gene is TRBV10-3, the J gene TRBJ2-1; 9 positions match TRBD1. Germline V gene sequence: CDR1 ENHRY, CDR2 SYGVKD. CDR3 size: 15 residues. J gave up 8 bases and V 0 bases, and 5 bases lay outside the gene matches. The CDR3 DNA follows: TGTGCCATCAGTGAGTCCGGGACAGGGTTCCATGAGCAGTTCTTC. Encoded protein: CAISESGTGFHEQFF.

The V and J genes are TRBV4-1 and TRBJ2-2, with 7 positions matching TRBD1. Looked up from germline, CDR1 is MGHRA and CDR2 is YSYEKL. The CDR3 length is 17 residues. J was trimmed by 3 bases and V by 6 bases; bases with no gene match: 13. The CDR3 sequence: CASREFRDSLDTGELFF. DNA for the CDR3: TGCGCCAGCAGAGAATTCCGGGACAGCCTGGACACCGGGGAGCTGTTTTTT.

In this sample, this clonotype turned up many times. CDR3 protein: CASSQGTSGRAHEQYF. In DNA, the CDR3 is TGCGCCAGCAGCCAAGGGACTAGCGGGAGGGCCCACGAGCAGTACTTC. The V gene is TRBV4-3, the J gene TRBJ2-7; 15 bases agree with TRBD2. There are 16 residues in the CDR3. Germline V gene data show CDR1 as LGHNA and CDR2 as YSLEER. V shed 1 base and J 5 bases; nucleotides not matched to a gene: 3.

This clonotype has at least ten counts. CDR3 nucleotide sequence: TGTGCCAGCACCCGAACCAAGGTCGGAGAGACCCAGTACTTC. It translates to CASTRTKVGETQYF. The V and J genes are TRBV2 and TRBJ2-5; D unresolved. V lost 7 bases, J lost 4 bases, and 16 bases lay in between. The CDR3 is 14 amino acids. Germline CDR1 SNHLY, CDR2 FYNNEI.

A few counts support this clonotype. The chain combines TRBV11-2 with TRBJ2-3; 10 positions agree with TRBD2. Trimming removed 3 bases from V and 2 bases from J; junction bases left unmatched: 5. The CDR3 length is 16 residues. CDR1 SGHAT and CDR2 FQNNGV come from the germline V gene. CDR3 bases: TGTGCCAGCAGCTTCGGACTAGCGGATTTCACAGATACGCAGTATTTT. Its translation is CASSFGLADFTDTQYF. Full variable domain (rest looked up from reference TRBV11-2 and TRBJ2-3): EAGVAQSPRYKIIEKRQSVAFWCNPISGHATLYWYQQILGQGPKLLIQFQNNGVVDDSQLPKDRFSAERLKGVDSTLKIQPAKLEDSAVYLCASSFGLADFTDTQYFGPGTRLTVL.

This clonotype was detected ten times or more. The chain joins TRBV2 to TRBJ2-1; 9 positions agree with TRBD1. The CDR3 runs 16 residues. V lost 6 bases, J lost 7 bases, and 13 bases stayed unmatched. Germline CDR1 reads SNHLY; CDR2 reads FYNNEI. The CDR3 spells CASRKRAGTGTNEQFF. For the CDR3, the DNA is TGTGCCAGCAGGAAAAGGGCCGGGACAGGGACTAATGAGCAGTTCTTC.

This sequence joins TRBV5-1 and TRBJ1-4; weak D call: TRBD1 (6 bases). Deletions cut 0 bases from V and 7 bases from J, with 25 bases between. CDR1 is SGHRS, CDR2 YFSETQ, per germline. The CDR3 has 19 amino acids. The CDR3 loop is CASSLDPDRKEAAFEKLFF. The CDR3 DNA is TGCGCCAGCAGCTTGGACCCAGACAGGAAAGAGGCTGCTTTTGAAAAACTGTTTTTT. Drawing the rest from reference TRBV5-1 and TRBJ1-4, the complete variable domain is KAGVTQTPRYLIKTRGQQVTLSCSPISGHRSVSWYQQTPGQGLQFLFEYFSETQRNKGNFPGRFSGRQFSNSRSEMNVSTLELGDSALYLCASSLDPDRKEAAFEKLFFGSGTQLSVL.

V usage is TRBV28 and J usage is TRBJ2-7; a possible D gene is TRBD2 (5 bases). Looked up from germline, CDR1 is MDHEN and CDR2 is SYDVKM. The CDR3 covers 13 residues. The V end lost 7 bases, the J end lost 0 bases, and 10 bases lay between the germline ends. CDR3: CASTHRGSYEQYF. The CDR3 DNA reads TGTGCCAGCACCCATCGGGGCTCCTACGAGCAGTACTTC.

The chain employs TRBV20-1 and TRBJ1-5; possibly TRBD1 for D (6 bases). The V end lost 3 bases, the J end lost 1 base, and 19 bases lay between the germline ends. CDR1 is DFQATT and CDR2 is SNEGSKA in the germline V gene (reference sequence). This CDR3 is built from 17 residues. The CDR3, as DNA: TGCAGTGCTAGTCTCCCCCAGGGGCAATCGAGCAATCAGCCCCAGCATTTT. Translated, it gives CSASLPQGQSSNQPQHF.

There are a few counts of this clonotype. CDR3 sequence reads: CASSLFRESTEAFF. In DNA form, the CDR3 reads TGTGCCAGCTCACTGTTCAGGGAGAGCACTGAAGCTTTCTTT. The rearrangement uses TRBV18 and TRBJ1-1, with D perhaps matching TRBD1 (5 bases). V shed 4 bases and J shed 4 bases, with 13 bases lying between them. Germline values: CDR1 KGHSH, CDR2 LQKENI. This CDR3 spans 14 amino acids.

This clonotype was seen a few times. The chain couples TRBV12-3 or TRBV12-4 to TRBJ2-1, with no clear D. Trimming removed 0 bases from V and 0 bases from J, with 9 bases in between. The length of the CDR3 is 16 residues. The CDR3 loop reads CASSLALSNSYNEQFF. The CDR3 DNA reads TGTGCCAGCAGTTTAGCGCTGAGCAACTCCTACAATGAGCAGTTCTTC.